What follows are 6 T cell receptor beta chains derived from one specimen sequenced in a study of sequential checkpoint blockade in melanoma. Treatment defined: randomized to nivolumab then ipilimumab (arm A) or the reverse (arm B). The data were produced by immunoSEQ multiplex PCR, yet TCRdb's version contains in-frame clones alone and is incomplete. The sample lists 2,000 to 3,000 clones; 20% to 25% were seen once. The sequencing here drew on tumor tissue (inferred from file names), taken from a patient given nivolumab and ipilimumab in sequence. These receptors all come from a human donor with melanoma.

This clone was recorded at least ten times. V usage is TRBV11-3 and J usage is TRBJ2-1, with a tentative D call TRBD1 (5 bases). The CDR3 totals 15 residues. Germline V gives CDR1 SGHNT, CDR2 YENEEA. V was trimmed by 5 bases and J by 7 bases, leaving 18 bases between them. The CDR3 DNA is TGTGCCAGCAGCCCCAACCGTAGGGGTGGTAATGAGCAGTTCTTC. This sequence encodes CASSPNRRGGNEQFF.

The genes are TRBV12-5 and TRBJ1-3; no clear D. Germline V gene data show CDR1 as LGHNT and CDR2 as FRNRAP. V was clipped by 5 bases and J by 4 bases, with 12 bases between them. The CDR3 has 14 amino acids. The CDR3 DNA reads TGTGCTAGTGGTGGCGAACTCTCCGGAAACACCATATATTTT. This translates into CASGGELSGNTIYF.

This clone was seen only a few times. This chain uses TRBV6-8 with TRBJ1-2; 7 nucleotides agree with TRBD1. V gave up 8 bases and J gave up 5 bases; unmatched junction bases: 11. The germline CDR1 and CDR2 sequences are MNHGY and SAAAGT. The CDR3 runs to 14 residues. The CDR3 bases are TGTGCCAGCGGGCCCAGACAGGGCCTATATGGCTACACCTTC. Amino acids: CASGPRQGLYGYTF.

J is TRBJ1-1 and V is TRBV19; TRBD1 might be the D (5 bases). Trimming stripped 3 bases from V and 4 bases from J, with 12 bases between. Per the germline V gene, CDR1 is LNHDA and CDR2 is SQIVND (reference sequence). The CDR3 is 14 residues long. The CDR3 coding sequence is TGTGCCAGTAGTATGGCTAGCGGGGGCACTGAAGCTTTCTTT. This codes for CASSMASGGTEAFF.

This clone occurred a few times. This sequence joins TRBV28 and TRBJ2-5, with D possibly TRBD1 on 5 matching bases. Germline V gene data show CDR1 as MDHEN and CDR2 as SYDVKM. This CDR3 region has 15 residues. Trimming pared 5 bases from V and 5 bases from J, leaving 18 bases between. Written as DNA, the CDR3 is TGTGCCAGCAGTCGAGACAGTGAAAGGTTGGAGACCCAGTACTTC. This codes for CASSRDSERLETQYF. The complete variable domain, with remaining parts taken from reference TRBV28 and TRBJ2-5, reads DVKVTQSSRYLVKRTGEKVFLECVQDMDHENMFWYRQDPGLGLRLIYFSYDVKMKEKGDIPEGYSVSREKKERFSLILESASTNQTSMYLCASSRDSERLETQYFGPGTRLLVL.

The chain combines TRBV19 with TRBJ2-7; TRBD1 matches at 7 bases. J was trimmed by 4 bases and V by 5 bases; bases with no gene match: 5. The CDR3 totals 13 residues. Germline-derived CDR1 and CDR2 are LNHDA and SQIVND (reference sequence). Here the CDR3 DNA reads TGTGCCAGTAGTCCACAGGGGCTGTACGAGCAGTACTTC. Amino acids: CASSPQGLYEQYF.